This T cell receptor (beta chain) appears in the sequencing data of a study of CD8+ T cells in alopecia areata. Extraction and reverse transcription of RNA yielded cDNA as the sequencing template. Generated by immunoSEQ multiplex PCR, the TCRdb table keeps only in-frame clones and is missing some. Among about 130,000 clones listed, roughly 58% were seen once. Findings and limits, study-wide: Normal-skin resident alphabeta T cells also appear among scalp sample sequences. Compared with normal scalp, lesional scalp had higher clonality and more expanded CD8+ clones.

As concerns this clone: Its antigen remains unknown.

V was trimmed by 1 base and J by 7 bases, leaving 8 bases between them. The CDR3 sequence is 13 residues long. The germline V gene has CDR1 SGHTA and CDR2 FQGNSA. This TCR was recovered from a human donor with alopecia areata. Here the sequenced sample was CD4+ T cells sorted from blood, taken at week 0. V is TRBV7-2 and J is TRBJ2-1; D remains unclear. The CDR3 nucleotides are TGTGCCAGCAGCTTAGTTGCGCGGAATGAGCAGTTCTTC. Translation gives CASSLVARNEQFF.